This TCR beta chain is drawn from a study of T-cell memory formation after mild COVID-19. Study-level findings and limits: Second-wave clones peaking on day 37 lacked confirmed SARS-CoV-2 specificity. CD4+ clones that contracted lay mainly in CM and EM; CD8+ ones lay in EMRA. Within pre-infection memory, some responding clones were found, suggesting cross-reactive memory joined.

TCRdb passed the 5' RACE reads through MiXCR, listing each CDR3 protein once. The table lists roughly 320,000 distinct CDR3 sequences, approximately 27% of them singletons, with roughly 14% in the top ten. With V trimmed by 1 base and J by 3 bases, 1 base remained unmatched. The CDR3 totals 13 residues. The germline gives CDR1 SGHNT, CDR2 YYREEE (reference sequence). This clonotype was seen more than once but under ten times. The antigen is undetermined. The TCR originated in an adult woman who had mild COVID-19 (a few samples of this study predate the infection). Cell type and time point are not known. The genes are TRBV5-4 and TRBJ2-7, with 7 bases identical to TRBD1. The sample was PBMCs or a T cell subset sorted from them (not recorded which). The chain's CDR3 is CASSLTGDYEQYF. In DNA form, the CDR3 reads TGTGCCAGCAGCTTGACAGGGGACTACGAGCAGTACTTC.